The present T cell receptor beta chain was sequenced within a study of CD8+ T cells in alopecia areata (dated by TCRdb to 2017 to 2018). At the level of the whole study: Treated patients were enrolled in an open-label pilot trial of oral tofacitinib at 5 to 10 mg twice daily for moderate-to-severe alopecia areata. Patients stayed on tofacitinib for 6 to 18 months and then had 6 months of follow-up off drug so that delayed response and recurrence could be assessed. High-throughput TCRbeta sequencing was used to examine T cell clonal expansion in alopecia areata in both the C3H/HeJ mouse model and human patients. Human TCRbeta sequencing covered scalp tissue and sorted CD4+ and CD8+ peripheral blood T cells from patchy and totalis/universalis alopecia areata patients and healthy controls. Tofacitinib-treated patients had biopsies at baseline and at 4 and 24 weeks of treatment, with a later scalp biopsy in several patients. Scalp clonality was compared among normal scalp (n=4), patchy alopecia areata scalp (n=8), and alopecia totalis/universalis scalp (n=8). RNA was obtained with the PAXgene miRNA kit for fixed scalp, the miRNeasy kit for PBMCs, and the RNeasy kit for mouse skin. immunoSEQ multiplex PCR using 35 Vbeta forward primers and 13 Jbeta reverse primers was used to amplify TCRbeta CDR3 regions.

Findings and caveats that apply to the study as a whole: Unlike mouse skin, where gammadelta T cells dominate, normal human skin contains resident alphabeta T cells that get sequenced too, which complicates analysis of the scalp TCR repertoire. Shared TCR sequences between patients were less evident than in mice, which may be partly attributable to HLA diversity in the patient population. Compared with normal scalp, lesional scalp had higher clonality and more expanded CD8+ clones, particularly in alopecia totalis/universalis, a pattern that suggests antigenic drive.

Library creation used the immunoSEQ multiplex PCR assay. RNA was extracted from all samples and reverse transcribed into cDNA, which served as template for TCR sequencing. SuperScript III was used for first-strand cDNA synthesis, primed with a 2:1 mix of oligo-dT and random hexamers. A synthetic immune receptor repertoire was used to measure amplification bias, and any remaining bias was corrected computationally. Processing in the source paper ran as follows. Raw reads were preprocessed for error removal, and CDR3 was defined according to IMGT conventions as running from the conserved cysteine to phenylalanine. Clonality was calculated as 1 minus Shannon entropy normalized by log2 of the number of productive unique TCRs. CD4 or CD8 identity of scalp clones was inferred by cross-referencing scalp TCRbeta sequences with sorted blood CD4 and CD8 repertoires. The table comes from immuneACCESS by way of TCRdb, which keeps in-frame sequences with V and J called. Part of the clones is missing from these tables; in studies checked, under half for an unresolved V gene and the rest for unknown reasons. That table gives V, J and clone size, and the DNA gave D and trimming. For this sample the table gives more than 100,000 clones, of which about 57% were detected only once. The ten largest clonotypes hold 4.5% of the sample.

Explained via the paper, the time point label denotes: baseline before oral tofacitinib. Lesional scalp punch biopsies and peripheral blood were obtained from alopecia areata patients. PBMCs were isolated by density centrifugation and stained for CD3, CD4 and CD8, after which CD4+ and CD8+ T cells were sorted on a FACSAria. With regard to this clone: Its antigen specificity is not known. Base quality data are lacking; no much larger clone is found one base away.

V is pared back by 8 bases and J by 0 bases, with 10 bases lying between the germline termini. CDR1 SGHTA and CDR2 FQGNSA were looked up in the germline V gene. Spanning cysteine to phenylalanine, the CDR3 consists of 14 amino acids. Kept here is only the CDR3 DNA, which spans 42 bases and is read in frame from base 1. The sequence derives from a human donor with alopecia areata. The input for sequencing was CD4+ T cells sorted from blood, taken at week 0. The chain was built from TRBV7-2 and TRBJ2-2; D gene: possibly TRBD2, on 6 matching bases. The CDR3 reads CASRTTANTGELFF. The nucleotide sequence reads TGTGCCAGCCGGACTACCGCGAACACCGGGGAGCTGTTTTTT.